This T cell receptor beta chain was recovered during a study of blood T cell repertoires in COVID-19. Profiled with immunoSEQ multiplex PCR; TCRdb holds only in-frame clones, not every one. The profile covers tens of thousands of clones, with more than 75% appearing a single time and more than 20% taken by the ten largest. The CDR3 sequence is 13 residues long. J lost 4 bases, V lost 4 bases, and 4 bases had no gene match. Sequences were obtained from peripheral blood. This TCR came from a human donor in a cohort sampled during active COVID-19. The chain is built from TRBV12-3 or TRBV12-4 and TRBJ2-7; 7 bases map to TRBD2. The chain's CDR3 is CASSSSGDYEQYF. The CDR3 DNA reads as TGTGCCAGCAGTTCCAGCGGGGATTACGAGCAGTACTTC.